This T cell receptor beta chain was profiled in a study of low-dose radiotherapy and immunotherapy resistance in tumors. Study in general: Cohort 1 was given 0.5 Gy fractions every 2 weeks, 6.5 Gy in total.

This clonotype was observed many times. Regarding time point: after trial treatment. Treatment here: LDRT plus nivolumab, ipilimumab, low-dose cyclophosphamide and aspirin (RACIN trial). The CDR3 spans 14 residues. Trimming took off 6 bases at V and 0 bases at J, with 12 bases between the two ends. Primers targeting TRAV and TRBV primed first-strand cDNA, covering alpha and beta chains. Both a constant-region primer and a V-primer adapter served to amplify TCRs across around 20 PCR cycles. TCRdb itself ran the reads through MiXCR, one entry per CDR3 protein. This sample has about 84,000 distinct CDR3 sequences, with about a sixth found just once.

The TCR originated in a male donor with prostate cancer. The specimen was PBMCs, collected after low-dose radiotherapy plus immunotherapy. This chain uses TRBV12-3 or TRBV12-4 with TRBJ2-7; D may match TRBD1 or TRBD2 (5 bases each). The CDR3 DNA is TGTGCCAGCAGGGGGTGGGGGAACTCCTACGAGCAGTACTTC. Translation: CASRGWGNSYEQYF.